The source of this T cell receptor beta chain is a study of blood T cell repertoires in COVID-19. Study-wide context: The United States, Italy and Spain were the sources of the acute and convalescent COVID-19 samples. T cells, B-cell-depleted T cells, or PBMCs provided the cDNA or gDNA that served as material.

Original processing notes: By means of reference gene primer amplification, nucleated cell counts were estimated. Sequencing was performed with immunoSEQ multiplex PCR; in TCRdb, only in-frame clones are kept and a portion is missing. That table supplies the V and J calls and clone size; D and trimming were determined from the DNA. The sample holds over 200,000 clones, around 82% seen once. V lost 6 bases, J lost 5 bases, and 13 bases lay in between. Per germline, CDR1 SNHLY and CDR2 FYNNEI. The CDR3 runs 13 residues. The chain recombines TRBV2 with TRBJ1-1, with D perhaps matching TRBD1 (6 bases). The sequencing sample was made of peripheral blood. The clonotype comes from a middle-aged woman with acute or convalescent COVID-19. The CDR3: CASSSRGGTEAFF. The CDR3 coding sequence is TGTGCCAGCAGCTCAAGGGGGGGTACTGAAGCTTTCTTT. Filled out from reference TRBV2 and TRBJ1-1, the complete variable domain reads EPEVTQTPSHQVTQMGQEVILRCVPISNHLYFYWYRQILGQKVEFLVSFYNNEISEKSEIFDDQFSVERPDGSNFTLKIRSTKLEDSAMYFCASSSRGGTEAFFGQGTRLTVV.